This record concerns one T cell receptor (beta chain) sequence. A duration under 3 months, NOSPECS ≥4, CAS ≥3 and moderate-to-severe activity characterized the donors with ophthalmopathy. The diagnosis was founded upon clinical symptoms, serum thyroxine, TRAb, thyroid ultrasound and orbital computed tomography. The V gene's germline CDR1 is SGHTA and CDR2 FQGTGA. The CDR3 extends over 14 amino acids. The V and J ends lost 5 bases and 10 bases, in that order; junction bases with no gene match: 6. This sample stems from a study of Graves' ophthalmopathy and Graves' hyperthyroidism. The authors amplified TCR beta CDR3 regions from RNA transcripts. Second-round multiplex PCR came after a first-round RT-PCR that employed HTBI primers. TCRdb called the multiplex PCR reads again in MiXCR, with one record for every CDR3 protein. The repertoire holds over 650,000 distinct CDR3 sequences, under 50% seen once, with 3% to 3.5% in the top ten.

This chain connects TRBV7-3 to TRBJ1-6; 9 bases align to TRBD1. This receptor was taken from an adult man with Graves' ophthalmopathy. Sequencing was carried out using peripheral blood. The CDR3 DNA follows: TGTGCCAGCAGCCGCACAGGGGGCGAATCACCCCTCCACTTT. It is translated as CASSRTGGESPLHF.